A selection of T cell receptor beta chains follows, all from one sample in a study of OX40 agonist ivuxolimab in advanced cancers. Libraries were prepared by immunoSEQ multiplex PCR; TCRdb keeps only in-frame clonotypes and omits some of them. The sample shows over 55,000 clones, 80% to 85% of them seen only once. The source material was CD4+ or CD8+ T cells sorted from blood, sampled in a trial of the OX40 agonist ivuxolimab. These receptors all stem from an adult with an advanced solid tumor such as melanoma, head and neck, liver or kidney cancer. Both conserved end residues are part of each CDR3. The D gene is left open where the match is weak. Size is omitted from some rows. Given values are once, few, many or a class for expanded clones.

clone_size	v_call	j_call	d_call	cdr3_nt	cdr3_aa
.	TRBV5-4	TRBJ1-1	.	TGTGCCAGCAGCCCAGATAAGATGGGGAGCACTGAAGCTTTCTTT	CASSPDKMGSTEAFF
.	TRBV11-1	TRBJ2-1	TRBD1	TGTGCCAGCAGCTTATCCCGGACAGGTCGTCCCCATGAGCAGTTCTTC	CASSLSRTGRPHEQFF
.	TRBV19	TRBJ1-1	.	TGTGCCAGTACCTACTCCGTGAACACTGAAGCTTTCTTT	CASTYSVNTEAFF
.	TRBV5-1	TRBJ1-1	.	TGCGCCAGCAGCTTGGGTCAGGGCCACACTGAAGCTTTCTTT	CASSLGQGHTEAFF
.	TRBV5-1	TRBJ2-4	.	TGCGCCAGCAGCTTGGACCTGCGTGGTAAAAACATTCAGTACTTC	CASSLDLRGKNIQYF
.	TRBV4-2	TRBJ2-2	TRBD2	TGTGCCAGCAGCCAGGTTTACGGCGGGAGAGGTACCGGGGAGCTGTTTTTT	CASSQVYGGRGTGELFF
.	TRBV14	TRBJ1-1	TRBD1	TGTGCCAGCAGCCACCCTCCGGGACAGGGTGTCGACGGGTGGGTAGGTCCTGAAGCTTTCTTT	CASSHPPGQGVDGWVGPEAFF
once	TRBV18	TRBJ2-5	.	TGTGCCAGCTCACCACTGGCAAAACAAGAGACCCAGTACTTC	CASSPLAKQETQYF
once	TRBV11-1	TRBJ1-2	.	TGTGCCAGCAGCTTCCGGACCGGGCTCGGCTACACCTTC	CASSFRTGLGYTF
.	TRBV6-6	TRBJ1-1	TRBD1	TGTGCCAGCACCTCTCCCAGACAGGGTTGGAACACTGAAGCTTTCTTT	CASTSPRQGWNTEAFF
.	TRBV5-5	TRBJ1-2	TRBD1	TGTGCCAGCAGCTTGGATGGGACAGTTCGTCTTTTGAACTATGGCTACACCTTC	CASSLDGTVRLLNYGYTF
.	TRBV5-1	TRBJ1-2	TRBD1	TGCGCCAGCAGCTTGGAATTCATACGGGACAGGGAGGATGGTGGCTACACCTTC	CASSLEFIRDREDGGYTF
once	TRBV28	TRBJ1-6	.	TGTGCCAGCACCTCACCCGAGGGGGTGAGCAGGAATTCACCCCTCCACTTT	CASTSPEGVSRNSPLHF